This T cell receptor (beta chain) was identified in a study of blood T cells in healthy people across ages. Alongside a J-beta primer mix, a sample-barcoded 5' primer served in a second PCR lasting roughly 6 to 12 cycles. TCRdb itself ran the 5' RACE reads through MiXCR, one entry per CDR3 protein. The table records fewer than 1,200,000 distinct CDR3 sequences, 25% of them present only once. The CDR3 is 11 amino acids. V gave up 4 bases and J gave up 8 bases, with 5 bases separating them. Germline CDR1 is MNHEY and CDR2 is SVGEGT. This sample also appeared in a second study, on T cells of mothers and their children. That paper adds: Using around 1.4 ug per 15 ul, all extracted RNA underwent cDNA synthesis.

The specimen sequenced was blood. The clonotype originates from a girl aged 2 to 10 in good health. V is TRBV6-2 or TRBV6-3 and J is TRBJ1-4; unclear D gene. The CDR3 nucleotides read TGTGCCAGCAGTTCGTCAGAAAAACTGTTTTTT. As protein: CASSSSEKLFF.